Presented here are 22 T cell receptor beta chains from one specimen sequenced in a study of T cells in Graves' hyperthyroidism and ophthalmopathy. TCR beta CDR3 regions were amplified from RNA. The TCR CDR3 first-round RT-PCR relied on the HTBI primer set. A single record per CDR3 protein comes from TCRdb applying MiXCR to the multiplex PCR reads. This table has a few hundred thousand distinct CDR3 sequences, around 16% appearing once. The specimen sequenced was blood. These receptors came from a woman in her 40s with Graves' ophthalmopathy.

The V gene is TRBV7-2, the J gene TRBJ2-7; 9 bases are a match to TRBD2. V gave up 1 base and J gave up 2 bases; unmatched junction bases: 3. CDR1 is SGHTA, CDR2 FQGNSA, per germline. This CDR3 is 15 amino acids long. The CDR3 DNA is TGTGCCAGCAGCTTAGTAGCGGGGGCCACCTACGAGCAGTACTTC. It encodes CASSLVAGATYEQYF.

The J gene is TRBJ2-7, the V gene TRBV29-1; unclear D gene. The germline V and J ends were trimmed by 7 bases and 3 bases, with 13 bases remaining between them. The germline V gene has CDR1 SQVTM and CDR2 ANQGSEA. CDR3 length: 12 residues. The CDR3 reads CSARLVLYEQYF. The CDR3 DNA reads TGCAGCGCTAGACTGGTCCTCTACGAGCAGTACTTC.

This clonotype was found many times. The V and J genes are TRBV5-1 and TRBJ2-1; D unclear. Germline V gene lookup returns CDR1 SGHRS and CDR2 YFSETQ. There are 13 residues in the CDR3. Trimming cost V 0 bases and J 8 bases, with 9 bases left between them. The CDR3 region has the DNA TGCGCCAGCAGCTTGGGCCCCCTAGATGAGCAGTTCTTC. Its protein product is CASSLGPLDEQFF.

Points on this clonotype: A much larger clone lies a single base off, so this may be a read error. V is TRBV7-2 and J is TRBJ2-5; 9 bases are a match to TRBD2. V gave up 5 bases and J gave up 2 bases; unmatched junction bases: 9. CDR1 is SGHTA and CDR2 is FQGNSA in the germline V gene. The length of the CDR3 is 16 residues. The CDR3 region has the DNA TGTACCAGCAGCCTGCTAGCGGGGAATATTCAAGAGACCCAGTACTTC. Translated, it gives CTSSLLAGNIQETQYF.

In this sample, this clonotype turned up many times. V gene TRBV6-2 or TRBV6-3 combines with J gene TRBJ2-5; 7 bases align to TRBD1. V trimming: 5 bases; J trimming: 2 bases; junction bases outside the gene matches: 8. The V gene's germline CDR1 is MNHEY and CDR2 SVGEGT. The CDR3 totals 15 residues. The DNA of the CDR3 is TGTGCCAGCAGTCGCGAAAACAGGGGACAAGAGACCCAGTACTTC. Translated: CASSRENRGQETQYF.

A remark on this clonotype: Given the absence of the conserved phenylalanine or tryptophan at the CDR3 end, a read error is likely. CDR3 loop: CASSPVVDTEAFS. CDR3 bases: TGTGCCAGCTCACCGGTCGTCGACACTGAAGCTTTCTCT. The rearrangement joins TRBV18 to TRBJ1-1; no clear D gene. CDR3 length equals 13 residues. V was trimmed by 3 bases and J by 3 bases, leaving 8 bases between them. Germline V gene data show CDR1 as KGHSH and CDR2 as LQKENI.

This clonotype was counted only a few times. Since a much larger clone is just one base distant, this may be a read error. The chain uses TRBV5-1 and TRBJ1-2, with D hard to call. The CDR3 extends over 13 amino acids. The germline gives CDR1 SGHRS, CDR2 YFSETQ. CDR3 sequence reads: CASSLAGSDGHTF. The DNA for the CDR3 is TGCGCCAGCAGCTTGGCAGGATCGGATGGCCACACCTTC. Together with reference TRBV5-1 and TRBJ1-2, the CDR3 gives the full variable domain: KAGVTQTPRYLIKTRGQQVTLSCSPISGHRSVSWYQQTPGQGLQFLFEYFSETQRNKGNFPGRFSGRQFSNSRSEMNVSTLELGDSALYLCASSLAGSDGHTFGSGTRLTVV.

This clonotype has at least ten counts. This chain joins TRBV5-1 and TRBJ1-1, with TRBD1 as a possible D gene (6 bases). The V gene's germline CDR1 is SGHRS and CDR2 YFSETQ. The CDR3 has 13 amino acids. Trimming cost V 4 bases and J 6 bases, with 13 bases left between them. The CDR3 DNA reads as TGCGCCAGCAGCCGAGGACAGAGCCCTGAAGCTTTCTTT. This codes for CASSRGQSPEAFF.

This clonotype was picked up a small number of times. J is TRBJ2-5 and V is TRBV18, with D perhaps given as TRBD1 or TRBD2 (5 bases each). The length of the CDR3 is 15 residues. With 5 bases removed from V and 4 bases from J, the gap between germline ends came to 17 bases. CDR1 KGHSH and CDR2 LQKENI come from the germline V gene. The CDR3 sequence: CASSKTAGGRETQYF. CDR3 DNA sequence: TGTGCCAGCTCAAAGACTGCTGGGGGAAGAGAGACCCAGTACTTC.

As for this clonotype: One base away lies a much larger clone, so this may be a sequencing read error. The chain employs TRBV18 and TRBJ2-5; tentative D call: TRBD1 (5 bases). Germline CDR1 reads KGHSH; CDR2 reads LQKENI. The CDR3 is 15 residues long. Between the trimmed V and J ends, which lost 0 bases and 7 bases, there was a span of 15 bases. The CDR3 here is CASSPPSRAWGTQYF. CDR3 sequence (DNA): TGTGCCAGCTCACCACCGAGCAGGGCTTGGGGGACCCAGTACTTC.

Many counts were recorded for this clonotype. This chain uses TRBV20-1 with TRBJ2-1; the D is unclear. The germline V gene encodes CDR1 DFQATT and CDR2 SNEGSKA (reference sequence). CDR3 length: 14 residues. V shed 1 base and J shed 5 bases, with 12 bases lying between them. CDR3 residues: CSARAEAENNEQFF. Written as DNA, the CDR3 is TGCAGTGCTAGAGCTGAGGCAGAGAACAATGAGCAGTTCTTC.

The sample holds many counts of this clonotype. The chain carries TRBV12-3 or TRBV12-4 and TRBJ1-1; D not certain. This CDR3 is 12 amino acids long. Trimming stripped 5 bases from V and 5 bases from J, with 9 bases between. This CDR3 reads CASSDRSTEAFF. The CDR3 DNA sequence: TGTGCCAGCAGTGATAGATCGACTGAAGCTTTCTTT.

The chain couples TRBV6-2 or TRBV6-3 to TRBJ1-2; TRBD1 aligns across 9 bases. Germline V CDR1 and CDR2: MNHEY, SVGEGT. The CDR3 length is 15 residues. The trim removed 4 bases at V and 3 bases at J, leaving 6 bases unmatched. The CDR3 DNA reads as TGTGCCAGCAGTTTGGCGGGACAGGGAGACTATGGCTACACCTTC. It translates to CASSLAGQGDYGYTF.

Ten or more counts support this clonotype. V usage is TRBV28 and J usage is TRBJ2-7; 9 nucleotides match TRBD1. CDR1 is MDHEN and CDR2 is SYDVKM in the germline V gene. Germline trimming cut 7 bases from V and 3 bases from J; bases unmatched to any gene: 10. The CDR3 is made up of 15 amino acids. The CDR3 bases are TGTGCCAGCATCCTTAACCCGGGACAGGGCTACGAGCAGTACTTC. Translation gives CASILNPGQGYEQYF.

The rearrangement joins TRBV7-6 to TRBJ2-1, with TRBD1 identical over 7 bases. The germline V gene encodes CDR1 SGHVS and CDR2 FNYEAQ. The CDR3 is 18 residues long. J gave up 4 bases and V 5 bases, and 17 bases lay outside the gene matches. The CDR3 protein is CASSPRGRTGTGYNEQFF. The CDR3 DNA reads TGTGCCAGCAGCCCAAGGGGGCGGACGGGAACAGGTTACAATGAGCAGTTCTTC. Based on the CDR3 plus reference TRBV7-6 and TRBJ2-1, the full variable domain is GAGVSQSPRYKVTKRGQDVALRCDPISGHVSLYWYRQALGQGPEFLTYFNYEAQQDKSGLPNDRFSAERPEGSISTLTIQRTEQRDSAMYRCASSPRGRTGTGYNEQFFGPGTRLTVL.

This clonotype was counted many times. This chain connects TRBV5-1 to TRBJ2-5; D is tentatively TRBD1 or TRBD2 (6 bases each). The V and J ends lost 4 bases and 5 bases respectively, with 18 bases between them. The CDR3 covers 15 residues. Germline lookup yields CDR1 SGHRS and CDR2 YFSETQ. This CDR3 is CASSNAGHPRETQYF. The CDR3 region has the DNA TGCGCCAGCAGCAACGCGGGACACCCAAGGGAGACCCAGTACTTC.

This clonotype was seen more than once but under ten times. This rearrangement joins TRBV3-1 to TRBJ2-2; unclear D gene. CDR1 and CDR2 from the germline V gene are LGHDT and YNNKEL (reference sequence). The CDR3 has 15 residues. Between the trimmed V and J ends, which lost 3 bases and 1 base, there was a span of 9 bases. The CDR3 nucleotides are TGTGCCAGCAGCCAGGTTAGAGAGAACACCGGGGAGCTGTTTTTT. Residues: CASSQVRENTGELFF.

The J gene is TRBJ2-2, the V gene TRBV18, with TRBD1 as a possible D gene (5 bases). The V end lost 6 bases, the J end lost 1 base, and 9 bases lay between the germline ends. Germline lookup yields CDR1 KGHSH and CDR2 LQKENI. The CDR3 covers 14 residues. The CDR3 DNA sequence: TGTGCCAGCTCCCGCGGACAGAACACCGGGGAGCTGTTTTTT. This translates into CASSRGQNTGELFF.

The table lists this clonotype with a few counts. The chain joins TRBV29-1 to TRBJ2-5; 9 nucleotides agree with TRBD2. Germline values: CDR1 SQVTM, CDR2 ANQGSEA. V lost 7 bases and J lost 4; bases outside the gene matches: 13. The CDR3 length is 15 residues. The CDR3 DNA sequence: TGCAGCGGTGGTCTAGTCCGCGGGGGGGCAGAGACCCAGTACTTC. This codes for CSGGLVRGGAETQYF.

This clonotype has ten or more counts. The CDR3 DNA follows: TGCGCCAGCAGCTTGGACGGACAGGGGAACACTGAAGCTTTCTTT. This gives the protein CASSLDGQGNTEAFF. The chain joins TRBV5-1 to TRBJ1-1, with 8 bases identical to TRBD1. This CDR3 contains 15 residues. V shed 0 bases, J shed 1 base, and the junction held 2 bases outside the gene matches. Germline assignment: CDR1 SGHRS and CDR2 YFSETQ.

The J gene is TRBJ2-7, the V gene TRBV19, with a tentative D call TRBD1 (6 bases). Trimming removed 3 bases at V and 3 bases at J, with 9 bases between. Germline CDR1 is LNHDA and CDR2 is SQIVND (reference sequence). The CDR3 covers 13 residues. CDR3 DNA sequence: TGTGCCAGTAGTATGGGACACCTCTACGAGCAGTACTTC. The encoded protein is CASSMGHLYEQYF.

This chain links TRBV6-1 with TRBJ1-3; D perhaps matches TRBD1 (5 bases). CDR1 and CDR2 (germline): MNHNS, SASEGT. V was clipped by 6 bases and J by 0 bases, with 12 bases between them. The CDR3 spans 15 residues. The CDR3 DNA sequence: TGTGCCAGCAGATCCGACAGAAGCTCTGGAAACACCATATATTTT. Protein product: CASRSDRSSGNTIYF.